The clone carrying this T cell receptor (beta chain) was observed a handful of times. Trimming removed 4 bases from V and 7 bases from J, with 8 bases in between. Germline CDR1 ENHRY, CDR2 SYGVKD. The CDR3 totals 12 residues. This entry is derived from a study of blood T cell repertoires in COVID-19. Study context: The United States, Italy and Spain provided the acute and convalescent COVID-19 samples. The cDNA or gDNA used as material had been derived from T cells, B-cell-depleted T cells, or PBMCs.

Authors' processing steps: Amplification with reference gene primers provided the estimates of nucleated cell counts. The data were produced by immunoSEQ multiplex PCR, yet TCRdb's version contains in-frame clones alone and is incomplete. That table is the source of V, J and clone size, and D and trimming were worked out from the DNA. The repertoire holds tens of thousands of clones, with around 82% as singletons. Sample: peripheral blood. The sequence was obtained from a man aged 80 or over with COVID-19, enrolled during active disease. The V call is TRBV10-3, the J call TRBJ1-5; D unclear. The CDR3 is CAISAGNQPQHF. DNA of the CDR3: TGTGCCATCAGTGCGGGGAACCAGCCCCAGCATTTT.